A single sample is the source of the 10 T cell receptor beta chains below, sequenced in a study of blood T cell repertoires in COVID-19. TCRdb's copy holds only in-frame clones and misses some; the assay was immunoSEQ multiplex PCR. The table shows fewer than 500,000 clones, with 86% occurring only once. The sample taken for sequencing was peripheral blood. Receptor source: a woman aged 25 to 39 with active or convalescent COVID-19.

This clone came up once. The rearrangement uses TRBV5-1 and TRBJ1-5; TRBD1 matches 10 bases. After removal of 0 bases from V and 0 bases from J, the junction contained 3 bases not matched to a gene. This CDR3 spans 17 amino acids. From germline, CDR1 is SGHRS and CDR2 YFSETQ. The CDR3 is CASSLGTGGYSNQPQHF. For the CDR3, the DNA is TGCGCCAGCAGCTTGGGGACAGGGGGATATAGCAATCAGCCCCAGCATTTT.

The genes are TRBV2 and TRBJ2-7; 11 nucleotides match TRBD1. CDR3 size: 14 residues. V lost 6 bases and J lost 7; bases outside the gene matches: 8. CDR1 SNHLY and CDR2 FYNNEI come from the germline V gene. In DNA form, the CDR3 reads TGTGCCAGCAGAGAGGACAGGGGGCGCACGGAGCAGTACTTC. Its protein product is CASREDRGRTEQYF.

V is TRBV19 and J is TRBJ2-7; 9 positions match TRBD1. J gave up 2 bases and V 6 bases, and 2 bases lay outside the gene matches. Germline lookup yields CDR1 LNHDA and CDR2 SQIVND (reference sequence). There are 13 residues in the CDR3. This CDR3 is CASRDRGAYEQYF. CDR3 sequence (DNA): TGTGCCAGTAGGGACAGGGGAGCCTACGAGCAGTACTTC.

This rearrangement joins TRBV25-1 to TRBJ2-7; 8 positions match TRBD1. The J segment lost 3 bases and the V segment lost 3 bases, leaving 7 bases of the junction unmatched. The CDR3 consists of 15 residues. The V gene's germline CDR1 is MGHDK and CDR2 SYGVNS. The CDR3 nucleotides are TGTGCCAGCAGTGATTACGGGACAGGCCGCTACGAGCAGTACTTC. It is translated as CASSDYGTGRYEQYF.

The chain has TRBV7-6 and TRBJ1-4; unclear D gene. Germline values: CDR1 SGHVS, CDR2 FNYEAQ. V was cut by 1 base and J by 0 bases, with 18 bases left in between. CDR3 length equals 19 residues. The CDR3 spells CASSLGPLREVATNEKLFF. As DNA, the CDR3 is TGTGCCAGCAGCTTAGGCCCGCTTCGTGAGGTTGCAACTAATGAAAAACTGTTTTTT. Combining the CDR3 with reference TRBV7-6 and TRBJ1-4 gives the whole variable domain GAGVSQSPRYKVTKRGQDVALRCDPISGHVSLYWYRQALGQGPEFLTYFNYEAQQDKSGLPNDRFSAERPEGSISTLTIQRTEQRDSAMYRCASSLGPLREVATNEKLFFGSGTQLSVL.

The chain combines TRBV9 with TRBJ1-3; D is unclear. Germline V gene sequence: CDR1 SGDLS, CDR2 YYNGEE. V dropped 3 bases and J dropped 0 bases, with 13 bases sitting between them. This CDR3 has 16 residues. The CDR3: CASSGGNYLSGNTIYF. For the CDR3, the DNA is TGTGCCAGCAGCGGAGGGAACTACCTCTCTGGAAACACCATATATTTT.

The gene calls are TRBV5-1 and TRBJ2-2, with TRBD2 identical over 10 bases. Germline V gene lookup returns CDR1 SGHRS and CDR2 YFSETQ. The V and J ends lost 7 bases and 9 bases, in that order; junction bases with no gene match: 12. The CDR3 spans 15 residues. The DNA of the CDR3 is TGCGCCAGCGCCAGGGCTAGCGGGGGCCCCCGGGAGCTGTTTTTT. Encoded protein: CASARASGGPRELFF.

The rearrangement uses TRBV7-9 and TRBJ2-7; 7 bases align to TRBD2. The junction had 2 bases not matched to a gene; V was cut back by 0 bases and J by 6 bases. CDR3 length equals 13 residues. CDR1 SEHNR and CDR2 FQNEAQ come from the germline V gene (reference sequence). The DNA for the CDR3 is TGTGCCAGCAGCTTAGCGGGAGGGATCGAGCAGTACTTC. Its protein product is CASSLAGGIEQYF.

The chain uses TRBV10-1 and TRBJ1-6, with D possibly TRBD1 on 5 matching bases. CDR3 length: 15 amino acids. CDR1 and CDR2 (germline): WNHNN, SYGVQD (reference sequence). V gave up 4 bases and J gave up 5 bases, with 12 bases separating them. Here the CDR3 reads CASSAAGDHNSPLHF. In nucleotides, the CDR3 is TGCGCCAGCAGTGCGGCGGGGGACCATAATTCACCCCTCCACTTT.

V and J are TRBV5-4 and TRBJ2-3, with 8 nucleotides matching TRBD1. J was trimmed by 4 bases and V by 4 bases; bases with no gene match: 11. The CDR3 covers 16 residues. From germline, CDR1 is SGHNT and CDR2 YYREEE (reference sequence). CDR3 coding DNA: TGTGCCAGCAGCACGGGACATCAGGGGGCCCCAGATACGCAGTATTTT. Translating it yields CASSTGHQGAPDTQYF.